The present T cell receptor beta chain was sequenced within a study of blood T cell repertoires in COVID-19. CDR1 and CDR2 from the germline V gene are PRHDT and FYEKMQ (reference sequence). The CDR3 spans 15 residues. V lost 2 bases to trimming and J lost 5 bases, with 15 bases between them. Assay: immunoSEQ multiplex PCR; the TCRdb copy retains only in-frame clones and omits some. The sample has around 500,000 clones; over 75% are singletons. This TCR came from a woman aged 40 to 50 who had recovered from COVID-19. This chain connects TRBV13 to TRBJ1-2, with D possibly TRBD1 on 6 matching bases. The sample was PBMCs or T cells enriched from blood (not recorded which). DNA for the CDR3: TGTGCCAGCAGCTTATCTCGGGGGGCGGGATATGGCTACACCTTC. This gives the protein CASSLSRGAGYGYTF.